These 32 T cell receptor beta chains originate from one sample sequenced in a study of T-cell reconstitution after alpha-beta-depleted transplantation in children. It was with unique molecular identifiers that the TCRbeta library was prepared. From the PCR reads, TCRdb called clonotypes with MiXCR, one entry per CDR3 protein. The table has around 400,000 distinct CDR3 sequences, roughly 21% seen once. The sample here was PBMCs from the stem cell graft donor, taken from the stem cell graft. Source of these receptors: a human donor who donated a stem cell graft to a child with acute myeloid leukemia.

This rearrangement joins TRBV20-1 to TRBJ2-7, with 12 bases that match TRBD2. Germline loops: CDR1 DFQATT, CDR2 SNEGSKA (reference sequence). There are 16 residues in the CDR3. Trimming took 3 bases from V and 0 from J; bases not matched to a gene: 6. CDR3: CSASTRLAGASYEQYF. Written as DNA, the CDR3 is TGCAGTGCTAGTACCCGACTAGCGGGAGCCTCCTACGAGCAGTACTTC.

This clonotype was detected a few times. V is TRBV12-3 or TRBV12-4 and J is TRBJ2-1; possibly TRBD2 for D (6 bases). This CDR3 comprises 15 residues. V lost 7 bases and J lost 9, with 22 bases in between. The CDR3 coding sequence is TGTGCCAGCACCTTTTTCGGGAGTCGAGACGTTGAGCAGTTCTTC. Amino acid sequence: CASTFFGSRDVEQFF.

The chain's CDR3 is CASSQAAYYEQYF. DNA for the CDR3: TGTGCCAGCAGCCAAGCGGCCTACTACGAGCAGTACTTC. The chain uses TRBV13 and TRBJ2-7; D may be TRBD2 (5 bases). The V end was cut by 5 bases, the J end by 3 bases, with 11 bases between. Germline-derived CDR1 and CDR2 are PRHDT and FYEKMQ (reference sequence). This CDR3 is built from 13 residues.

The chain has TRBV28 and TRBJ1-2, with D maybe TRBD1 (5 bases). V dropped 1 base and J dropped 5 bases, with 11 bases sitting between them. Germline CDR1 MDHEN, CDR2 SYDVKM. The CDR3 length is 14 residues. CDR3 residues: CASSLLDRGYGYTF. DNA of the CDR3: TGTGCCAGCAGTTTATTAGACAGAGGTTATGGCTACACCTTC.

The rearrangement joins TRBV12-3 or TRBV12-4 to TRBJ2-5; 13 positions match TRBD2. This CDR3 comprises 17 residues. The V and J ends lost 1 base and 5 bases, in that order; junction bases with no gene match: 7. The DNA for the CDR3 is TGTGCCAGCAGTTTAGTTCGAGAGACTAGCGGGAGGGAGACCCAGTACTTC. Encoded protein: CASSLVRETSGRETQYF.

In its sample, this clonotype was seen a few times. The chain employs TRBV10-3 and TRBJ2-7, with no clear D. Germline CDR1 ENHRY, CDR2 SYGVKD. The V end lost 3 bases, the J end lost 5 bases, and 8 bases lay between the germline ends. CDR3 length: 12 amino acids. The DNA for the CDR3 is TGTGCCATCAGTGACTCATCAGACGAGCAGTACTTC. Its translation is CAISDSSDEQYF.

In this sample, this clonotype turned up many times. J is TRBJ2-1 and V is TRBV20-1; TRBD2 aligns across 15 bases. CDR1 is DFQATT, CDR2 SNEGSKA, per germline (reference sequence). V lost 5 bases to trimming and J lost 7 bases; unmatched junction nucleotides: 9. This CDR3 has 16 amino acids. CDR3 in amino acids: CSAFDAGLAGGNEQFF. The DNA for the CDR3 is TGCAGTGCTTTCGATGCCGGACTAGCGGGAGGGAATGAGCAGTTCTTC.

This chain uses TRBV30 with TRBJ2-7; the match to TRBD2 covers 9 bases. The CDR3 sequence is 15 residues long. Germline assignment: CDR1 GTSNPN and CDR2 SVGIG (reference sequence). The V segment lost 1 base and the J segment 0 bases; nucleotides outside the gene matches: 4. The chain's CDR3 is CAWSGGLAVSYEQYF. In DNA, the CDR3 is TGTGCCTGGAGTGGGGGACTAGCCGTCTCCTACGAGCAGTACTTC.

In this sample, this clonotype turned up a few times. V usage is TRBV7-2 and J usage is TRBJ2-7, with a weak D call TRBD2 (7 bases). The length of the CDR3 is 14 residues. Trimming shortened V by 8 bases and J by 1 base, and 15 bases separated the two germline ends. Looked up from germline, CDR1 is SGHTA and CDR2 is FQGNSA. CDR3 sequence: CASPLEGGSYEQYF. CDR3 bases: TGTGCCAGCCCCCTCGAGGGGGGGTCCTACGAGCAGTACTTC.

The V call is TRBV5-1, the J call TRBJ2-7; 16 positions agree with TRBD2. The ends lost 4 bases at V and 3 bases at J; junction bases unmatched: 16. Looked up from germline, CDR1 is SGHRS and CDR2 is YFSETQ. CDR3 length: 20 residues. The CDR3 loop is CASSPAAGTSGRANFYEQYF. CDR3 DNA: TGCGCCAGCAGCCCCGCCGCCGGGACTAGCGGGAGGGCCAATTTCTACGAGCAGTACTTC.

A few counts support this clonotype. The chain uses TRBV5-1 and TRBJ2-7; no clear D. This CDR3 region has 16 residues. Germline V gene data show CDR1 as SGHRS and CDR2 as YFSETQ. Trimming stripped 4 bases from V and 2 bases from J, with 19 bases between. CDR3 protein: CASSAKADNTPYEQYF. The CDR3 region has the DNA TGCGCCAGCAGCGCGAAGGCGGATAACACCCCCTACGAGCAGTACTTC.

The chain joins TRBV5-4 to TRBJ2-1; D is undetermined. From germline, CDR1 is SGHNT and CDR2 YYREEE (reference sequence). Trimming stripped 3 bases from V and 2 bases from J, with 6 bases between. CDR3 length equals 13 residues. The CDR3 DNA reads as TGTGCCAGCAGCTCCCAGGCCTACAATGAGCAGTTCTTC. Its translation: CASSSQAYNEQFF.

The chain couples TRBV10-1 to TRBJ1-1, with 7 bases fitting TRBD1. The CDR3 is 16 amino acids. CDR1 is WNHNN, CDR2 SYGVQD, per germline (reference sequence). J gave up 1 base and V 6 bases, and 11 bases lay outside the gene matches. As DNA, the CDR3 is TGCGCCAGCAGGCCTACAGAGGGGGCGCCGAACACTGAAGCTTTCTTT. Translated, it gives CASRPTEGAPNTEAFF.

This clonotype was seen a handful of times. J is TRBJ2-3 and V is TRBV12-3 or TRBV12-4; the D call may be TRBD1 or TRBD2 (5 bases each). The CDR3 extends over 15 amino acids. Deletions cut 7 bases from V and 4 bases from J, with 18 bases between. CDR3 amino acids: CASTPRDRIADTQYF. The DNA of the CDR3 is TGTGCCAGCACCCCCCGGGACCGGATCGCAGATACGCAGTATTTT.

In this sample, this clonotype turned up a few times. The chain has TRBV29-1 and TRBJ2-7; 7 bases agree with TRBD2. V shed 4 bases and J 3 bases; nucleotides not matched to a gene: 6. The CDR3 extends over 13 amino acids. Germline CDR1 SQVTM, CDR2 ANQGSEA. The chain's CDR3 is CSVVQTSNYEQYF. In nucleotides, the CDR3 is TGCAGCGTTGTCCAGACTAGCAACTACGAGCAGTACTTC.

The table lists this clonotype with a few counts. The rearrangement uses TRBV12-3 or TRBV12-4 and TRBJ2-7; no clear D. This CDR3 has 15 residues. V was pared by 6 bases and J by 1 base, with 16 bases between. The CDR3 nucleotides are TGTGCCAGCAGCCGCGGATCAGCCCTTTCCTACGAGCAGTACTTC. It codes for CASSRGSALSYEQYF.

The rearrangement links TRBV12-3 or TRBV12-4 to TRBJ2-7, with 11 positions matching TRBD1. CDR3 size: 17 residues. Trimming cost V 6 bases and J 1 base; bases outside gene matches: 11. The CDR3 sequence is CASSHGQGAGGSYEQYF. CDR3 sequence (DNA): TGTGCCAGCAGCCACGGACAGGGGGCAGGAGGATCCTACGAGCAGTACTTC.

This clonotype was seen repeatedly, ten times or more. V usage is TRBV29-1 and J usage is TRBJ2-1, with D tentatively TRBD1 or TRBD2 (5 bases each). The CDR3 sequence is 13 residues long. The germline CDR1 and CDR2 sequences are SQVTM and ANQGSEA. Trimming left V 5 bases short and J 0 bases short, with 8 bases between. This chain's CDR3 is CSVSGGSYNEQFF. The CDR3 bases are TGCAGCGTTTCTGGGGGCTCCTACAATGAGCAGTTCTTC.

The rearrangement links TRBV20-1 to TRBJ2-3; 10 bases match TRBD2. CDR1 is DFQATT and CDR2 is SNEGSKA in the germline V gene (reference sequence). V shed 6 bases and J 0 bases; nucleotides not matched to a gene: 9. This CDR3 spans 16 amino acids. The CDR3 spells CSALRLAGASTDTQYF. DNA of the CDR3: TGCAGTGCCCTCCGACTAGCGGGCGCTAGCACAGATACGCAGTATTTT.

This clonotype was detected ten times or more. V gene TRBV25-1 combines with J gene TRBJ2-1; the match to TRBD1 covers 9 bases. CDR1 and CDR2 from the germline V gene are MGHDK and SYGVNS. The V segment lost 4 bases and the J segment 5 bases; nucleotides outside the gene matches: 9. The CDR3 has 16 residues. CDR3 loop: CASSGDRDRAHNEQFF. The CDR3 nucleotides read TGTGCCAGCAGTGGGGACCGGGACAGGGCGCACAATGAGCAGTTCTTC.

This clonotype was counted a single time. The chain joins TRBV11-2 to TRBJ2-7; a weak D match, TRBD2 (5 bases). CDR1 and CDR2 (germline): SGHAT, FQNNGV. The length of the CDR3 is 14 residues. V was cut by 2 bases and J by 5 bases, with 13 bases left in between. The DNA of the CDR3 is TGTGCCAGCAGCTTAATGGGAGTTGATGACGAGCAGTACTTC. It is translated as CASSLMGVDDEQYF. The full variable domain, in which reference TRBV11-2 and TRBJ2-7 provide the parts outside the CDR3, is EAGVAQSPRYKIIEKRQSVAFWCNPISGHATLYWYQQILGQGPKLLIQFQNNGVVDDSQLPKDRFSAERLKGVDSTLKIQPAKLEDSAVYLCASSLMGVDDEQYFGPGTRLTVT.

This clonotype appeared a few times. The chain is built from TRBV12-3 or TRBV12-4 and TRBJ1-2; 9 bases line up with TRBD1. V dropped 5 bases and J dropped 13; count of bases not matched to a gene: 14. The CDR3 is made up of 14 amino acids. Here the CDR3 reads CASSPKTGGVEVTF. In nucleotides, the CDR3 is TGTGCCAGCAGTCCCAAAACAGGGGGCGTAGAAGTCACCTTC.

The J gene is TRBJ2-7, the V gene TRBV5-1; possible D gene TRBD1, 6 bases. The CDR3 is 15 residues long. Per germline, CDR1 SGHRS and CDR2 YFSETQ. V lost 4 bases, J lost 3 bases, and 17 bases lay in between. This chain's CDR3 is CASSQTTGHGYEQYF. DNA for the CDR3: TGCGCCAGCAGCCAAACTACAGGGCATGGCTACGAGCAGTACTTC.

The chain employs TRBV7-6 and TRBJ2-2; 9 bases match TRBD2. The CDR3 covers 15 residues. Trimming cost V 7 bases and J 0 bases; bases outside gene matches: 3. The germline V gene encodes CDR1 SGHVS and CDR2 FNYEAQ. In DNA form, the CDR3 reads TGTGCCAGCACGCTAGCGGGAACGAACACCGGGGAGCTGTTTTTT. This translates into CASTLAGTNTGELFF.

The V call is TRBV7-2, the J call TRBJ2-7; 8 nucleotides line up with TRBD1. V dropped 6 bases and J dropped 8; count of bases not matched to a gene: 15. CDR1 is SGHTA, CDR2 FQGNSA, per germline. The CDR3 has 15 amino acids. The CDR3 DNA reads TGTGCCAGCAGTTCCCTTCCGGGACAGGCGGCGAAGCAGTACTTC. It yields the protein CASSSLPGQAAKQYF.

The genes are TRBV12-3 or TRBV12-4 and TRBJ2-1, with D uncertain. Trimming removed 5 bases at V and 13 bases at J, with 18 bases between. The CDR3 totals 13 residues. CDR3 in DNA: TGTGCCAGCAGTATGCTGGACGGCCGAACACAGTTCTTC. It encodes CASSMLDGRTQFF.

This clonotype was counted between two and nine times. The chain employs TRBV5-1 and TRBJ2-7; D is possibly TRBD1 or TRBD2 (7 bases each). V was trimmed by 5 bases and J by 6 bases, leaving 18 bases between them. Germline values: CDR1 SGHRS, CDR2 YFSETQ. The length of the CDR3 is 14 residues. CDR3 sequence (DNA): TGCGCCAGCAGTGACTCCAGGGGGGGGATCGAGCAGTACTTC. Translated, it gives CASSDSRGGIEQYF.

The table lists this clonotype with many counts. The gene calls are TRBV20-1 and TRBJ2-1; tentative D call: TRBD1 (5 bases). The germline CDR1 and CDR2 sequences are DFQATT and SNEGSKA (reference sequence). V was cut by 6 bases and J by 3 bases, with 12 bases left in between. The CDR3 has 13 amino acids. CDR3 sequence (DNA): TGCAGTGCGTTAGGGGTTATCTACAATGAGCAGTTCTTC. Encoded protein: CSALGVIYNEQFF.

There are a few counts of this clonotype. The V call is TRBV5-1, the J call TRBJ2-1; TRBD2 might be the D (5 bases). Germline CDR1 is SGHRS and CDR2 is YFSETQ. V was pared by 2 bases and J by 0 bases, with 9 bases between. This CDR3 region has 15 residues. The CDR3 reads CASSFELVSYNEQFF. In DNA form, the CDR3 reads TGCGCCAGCAGCTTTGAACTAGTCTCCTACAATGAGCAGTTCTTC. The variable domain in full, completed from reference TRBV5-1 and TRBJ2-1, reads KAGVTQTPRYLIKTRGQQVTLSCSPISGHRSVSWYQQTPGQGLQFLFEYFSETQRNKGNFPGRFSGRQFSNSRSEMNVSTLELGDSALYLCASSFELVSYNEQFFGPGTRLTVL.

There are a few counts of this clonotype. V is TRBV24-1 and J is TRBJ2-1, with 11 bases fitting TRBD2. The CDR3 has 15 residues. The germline V gene has CDR1 KGHDR and CDR2 SFDVKD. Trimming removed 5 bases from V and 4 bases from J; junction bases left unmatched: 3. CDR3 DNA sequence: TGTGCCACCAGTGCCGGGACTAGCGGATACAATGAGCAGTTCTTC. Its translation: CATSAGTSGYNEQFF.

The CDR3 reads CASSRGGTGALLGNQPQHF. DNA of the CDR3: TGTGCCAGCAGCCGCGGGGGGACAGGGGCTTTGCTGGGCAATCAGCCCCAGCATTTT. The rearrangement uses TRBV27 and TRBJ1-5; 10 bases map to TRBD1. There are 19 residues in the CDR3. The J segment lost 2 bases and the V segment lost 6 bases, leaving 16 bases of the junction unmatched. Germline CDR1 MNHEY, CDR2 SMNVEV (reference sequence).

This clonotype was found many times. J is TRBJ1-5 and V is TRBV28; no reliable D call. The CDR3 consists of 13 residues. CDR1 is MDHEN, CDR2 SYDVKM, per germline. V was clipped by 5 bases and J by 0 bases, with 5 bases between them. The CDR3 loop is CASSGYSNQPQHF. In DNA, the CDR3 is TGTGCCAGCAGTGGATATAGCAATCAGCCCCAGCATTTT.